These 19 T cell receptor beta chains originate from one sample sequenced in a study of blood T cell repertoires in COVID-19 (dated by TCRdb to 2018 to 2021). The library was generated by the immunoSEQ multiplex PCR assay. Drawn from immuneACCESS, this table holds only the in-frame rearrangements with V and J called that TCRdb kept. Clones are partly lost; checked studies trace under half to an unresolved V gene and leave the rest unexplained. In this sample the table shows 350,000 to 400,000 clones, 91% of which occur a single time. Clones ranked in the top ten supply 0.86% of the sample. Sequenced sample: PBMCs or T cells enriched from blood (not recorded which). The receptors come from a middle-aged woman who had been exposed to COVID-19.

The CDR3 loop is CSVGYRGHEQFF. CDR3 bases: TGCAGCGTTGGGTACAGGGGGCATGAGCAGTTCTTC. The V call is TRBV29-1, the J call TRBJ2-1; 9 bases align to TRBD1. The germline V gene encodes CDR1 SQVTM and CDR2 ANQGSEA. CDR3 length equals 12 residues. V was clipped by 4 bases and J by 8 bases; unmatched bases: 3.

The chain carries TRBV6-1 and TRBJ2-1; the match to TRBD2 covers 8 bases. V was clipped by 3 bases and J by 5 bases; unmatched bases: 18. The CDR3 contains 19 residues. The germline V gene encodes CDR1 MNHNS and CDR2 SASEGT. The CDR3 nucleotides read TGTGCCAGCAGTGATAGGATTATTCGGGGGGGTTCCTGGGACAATGAGCAGTTCTTC. As protein: CASSDRIIRGGSWDNEQFF.

V is TRBV19 and J is TRBJ2-2; a weak D match, TRBD1 (5 bases). CDR1 LNHDA and CDR2 SQIVND come from the germline V gene (reference sequence). Trimming shortened V by 6 bases and J by 2 bases, and 10 bases separated the two germline ends. The CDR3 has 14 amino acids. CDR3 in DNA: TGTGCCAGTAGGCAGGGCACCAACACCGGGGAGCTGTTTTTT. It encodes CASRQGTNTGELFF.

This rearrangement joins TRBV14 to TRBJ2-1, with 12 bases fitting TRBD2. V lost 4 bases to trimming and J lost 7 bases; unmatched junction nucleotides: 11. This CDR3 contains 17 residues. In germline, CDR1 is SGHDN, CDR2 FVKESK. CDR3 protein: CASSRVLAGGPGNEQFF. CDR3 bases: TGTGCCAGCAGCCGAGTTCTAGCGGGAGGGCCTGGAAATGAGCAGTTCTTC.

This chain connects TRBV30 to TRBJ2-1, with 11 positions matching TRBD2. The CDR3 runs 15 residues. The V gene's germline CDR1 is GTSNPN and CDR2 SVGIG (reference sequence). J was trimmed by 5 bases and V by 1 base; bases with no gene match: 4. The DNA of the CDR3 is TGTGCCTGGAGTGCCGGGACTAGCGGTAACAATGAGCAGTTCTTC. Its protein is CAWSAGTSGNNEQFF.

The chain uses TRBV6-2 or TRBV6-3 and TRBJ2-3; D gene ambiguous. Germline-derived CDR1 and CDR2 are MNHEY and SVGEGT. The V and J ends lost 0 bases and 6 bases respectively, with 7 bases between them. This CDR3 spans 13 amino acids. The chain's CDR3 is CASSYSQLDTQYF. CDR3 in DNA: TGTGCCAGCAGTTACTCTCAGTTGGATACGCAGTATTTT.

This clone appeared a few times. The chain employs TRBV2 and TRBJ2-7, with D possibly being TRBD1 (6 bases). The germline CDR1 and CDR2 sequences are SNHLY and FYNNEI. The CDR3 runs to 13 residues. Trimming stripped 6 bases from V and 3 bases from J, with 12 bases between. CDR3 loop: CASRHRDNYEQYF. The CDR3 region has the DNA TGTGCCAGCAGGCACAGGGATAACTACGAGCAGTACTTC.

This clone was seen once. The chain joins TRBV6-5 to TRBJ2-5; D may be TRBD2 (5 bases). The CDR3 length is 14 residues. CDR1 MNHEY and CDR2 SVGAGI come from the germline V gene. V was pared by 6 bases and J by 2 bases, with 13 bases between. The CDR3 is CASSTASIQETQYF. As DNA, the CDR3 is TGTGCCAGCAGCACAGCTAGCATTCAAGAGACCCAGTACTTC.

The gene calls are TRBV7-9 and TRBJ1-4, with 8 nucleotides matching TRBD1. This CDR3 spans 15 amino acids. Germline CDR1 reads SEHNR; CDR2 reads FQNEAQ (reference sequence). Trimming took 5 bases from V and 8 from J; bases not matched to a gene: 10. The CDR3: CASSGQGEAGEKLFF. CDR3 nucleotide sequence: TGTGCCAGCAGCGGACAGGGTGAGGCAGGGGAAAAACTGTTTTTT.

V is TRBV10-2 and J is TRBJ2-7; TRBD2 might be the D (5 bases). Trimming took 0 bases from V and 5 from J, leaving 17 bases between them. Germline values: CDR1 WSHSY, CDR2 SAAADI. CDR3 length: 16 amino acids. The CDR3 reads CASSESLGRTGDEQYF. The CDR3 nucleotides are TGCGCCAGCAGTGAGTCTCTAGGCAGAACCGGGGACGAGCAGTACTTC.

The chain carries TRBV7-8 and TRBJ1-2, with 8 positions matching TRBD1. Germline assignment: CDR1 SGHVS and CDR2 FQNEAQ. Trimming removed 1 base from V and 4 bases from J; junction bases left unmatched: 11. The CDR3 is 17 residues long. CDR3 region: CASSLGAPTGDVYGYTF. CDR3 in DNA: TGTGCCAGCAGCTTAGGAGCCCCGACAGGGGACGTCTATGGCTACACCTTC.

This chain uses TRBV9 with TRBJ1-6, with D possibly being TRBD1 (6 bases). V lost 2 bases to trimming and J lost 10 bases, with 16 bases between them. The CDR3 runs 15 residues. In germline, CDR1 is SGDLS, CDR2 YYNGEE. The CDR3: CASSVGGGEPSPLHF. The CDR3 bases are TGTGCCAGCAGCGTCGGAGGGGGGGAGCCATCACCCCTCCACTTT. The complete variable domain, with remaining parts taken from reference TRBV9 and TRBJ1-6, reads DSGVTQTPKHLITATGQRVTLRCSPRSGDLSVYWYQQSLDQGLQFLIQYYNGEERAKGNILERFSAQQFPDLHSELNLSSLELGDSALYFCASSVGGGEPSPLHFGNGTRLTVT.

This clone was observed a single time. The genes are TRBV7-6 and TRBJ2-3, with D hard to call. The V end lost 5 bases, the J end lost 0 bases, and 9 bases lay between the germline ends. The CDR3 contains 14 residues. Germline V gene data show CDR1 as SGHVS and CDR2 as FNYEAQ. CDR3 in amino acids: CASSRGPSTDTQYF. DNA for the CDR3: TGTGCCAGCAGCCGTGGCCCTAGCACAGATACGCAGTATTTT.

This chain joins TRBV7-9 and TRBJ1-4, with D tentatively TRBD1 (6 bases). The CDR3 runs to 16 residues. Germline V gene lookup returns CDR1 SEHNR and CDR2 FQNEAQ (reference sequence). The V gene lost 5 bases and the J gene lost 0 bases, with 13 bases spanning the gap. Here the CDR3 reads CASSATGPATNEKLFF. CDR3 nucleotide sequence: TGTGCCAGCAGCGCGACAGGCCCTGCAACTAATGAAAAACTGTTTTTT.

The chain joins TRBV25-1 to TRBJ1-1, with TRBD1 as a possible D gene (6 bases). V was clipped by 9 bases and J by 5 bases, with 16 bases between them. This CDR3 spans 13 amino acids. The germline V gene encodes CDR1 MGHDK and CDR2 SYGVNS. CDR3 sequence: CASRGGAWTEAFF. CDR3 DNA sequence: TGTGCCAGTCGTGGGGGGGCTTGGACTGAAGCTTTCTTT.

The CDR3 reads CASSRDRNYGYTF. In DNA form, the CDR3 reads TGTGCCAGCAGCCGGGACAGGAACTATGGCTACACCTTC. This rearrangement joins TRBV5-4 to TRBJ1-2, with 8 positions matching TRBD1. The CDR3 is made up of 13 amino acids. The V and J ends lost 4 bases and 2 bases, in that order; junction bases with no gene match: 1. The germline CDR1 and CDR2 sequences are SGHNT and YYREEE (reference sequence).

This CDR3 is CASSPRQGALNEQYF. The CDR3 DNA sequence: TGTGCCAGCAGCCCTCGACAGGGGGCACTGAACGAGCAGTACTTC. The chain recombines TRBV27 with TRBJ2-7, with TRBD1 matching 10 bases. CDR1 and CDR2 from the germline V gene are MNHEY and SMNVEV (reference sequence). V gave up 6 bases and J gave up 5 bases; unmatched junction bases: 10. The CDR3 has 15 residues.

The J gene is TRBJ2-3, the V gene TRBV18; D remains ambiguous. This CDR3 contains 13 residues. V lost 5 bases, J lost 1 base, and 7 bases lay in between. Germline lookup yields CDR1 KGHSH and CDR2 LQKENI. For the CDR3, the DNA is TGTGCCAGCTCAGCGGCGGGCACAGATACGCAGTATTTT. Residues: CASSAAGTDTQYF.

The V call is TRBV4-3, the J call TRBJ1-3; D unclear. Trimming shortened V by 0 bases and J by 6 bases, and 9 bases separated the two germline ends. CDR1 is LGHNA and CDR2 is YSLEER in the germline V gene. CDR3 size: 14 residues. The CDR3 coding sequence is TGCGCCAGCAGCCAAGATCGGTCCTTAAACACCATATATTTT. This encodes CASSQDRSLNTIYF.